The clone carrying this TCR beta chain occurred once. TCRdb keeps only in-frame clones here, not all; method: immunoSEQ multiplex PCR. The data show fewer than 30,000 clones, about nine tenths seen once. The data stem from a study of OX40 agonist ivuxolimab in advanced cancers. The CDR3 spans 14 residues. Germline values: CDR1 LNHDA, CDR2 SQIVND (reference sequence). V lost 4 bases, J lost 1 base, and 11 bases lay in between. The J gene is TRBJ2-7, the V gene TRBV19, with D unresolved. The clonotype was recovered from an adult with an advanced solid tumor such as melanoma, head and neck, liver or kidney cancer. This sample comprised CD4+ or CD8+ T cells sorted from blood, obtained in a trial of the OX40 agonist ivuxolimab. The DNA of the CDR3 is TGTGCCAGTAGTAGAGGCACCGGGTCCTACGAGCAGTACTTC. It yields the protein CASSRGTGSYEQYF.